Sequencing of this T cell receptor (beta chain) was carried out in a study of shared clonotypes between healthy human individuals. On the study more broadly: Each donor contributed plates that comprised three CD4 naive, three CD4 memory, two CD8 naive and one CD8 memory. Study outcomes and limitations: Across subsets, estimated richness was generally greater for naive than for memory populations.

About this clone: The antigen remains undetermined.

Per sorted-subset replicate PCR, input was roughly 220 ng DNA, representing roughly 29,000 T cell genomes. Study processing details: Junction-only immunoSEQ data arrived without quality scores, meaning filtering differed. Sequencing used immunoSEQ multiplex PCR; TCRdb keeps in-frame clones, though not all of them. V and J calls and clone size come straight from that table; D and trimming were deduced from the DNA. The data show 150,000 to 200,000 clones, about 66% seen once. Germline V lookup: CDR1 SGHNT, CDR2 YENEEA. V was pared by 1 base and J by 6 bases, with 13 bases between. The CDR3 contains 15 residues.

This clonotype was obtained from a man in his thirties or forties in good health. The rearrangement uses TRBV11-3 and TRBJ2-1; unclear D gene. Sequences were obtained from memory CD4+ T cells sorted from blood. Subset defined: CD45RA-negative fraction. The CDR3 DNA reads as TGTGCCAGCAGCTTAGCTCCCTCCGCAACCAATGAGCAGTTCTTC. Translating it yields CASSLAPSATNEQFF.